This T cell receptor (beta chain) is drawn from a study of PD-L1 blockade in urothelial cancer (dated by TCRdb to the late 2010s). Regarding the study in general: Every patient began therapy at some point between 2013 and 2015 and was given atezolizumab 1,200 mg intravenously every 3 weeks. About 90% of the roughly 29 patients were identified as males with urothelial cancer of bladder origin, and a prior smoking history was reported by 18 of 29 patients. An ECOG performance status of 0 or 1 was recorded for the patients, and 0 to 3 prior chemotherapy regimens had been received by the patients. Blood samples were analyzed 3 weeks after the start of treatment (second dose) and 6 weeks after the start of treatment. A median of 141,255 T cells and just over 80,000 unique TCRs was obtained from blood samples, and a median clonality of approximately 0.08 was observed. The study was an exploratory multi-omic analysis of somatic, immune and clinical correlates of response to PD-L1 blockade with atezolizumab in urothelial cancer. Pretreatment tumor samples and matched peripheral blood, collected serially before and after atezolizumab treatment, underwent TCR sequencing. Progression-free survival longer than 6 months counted as durable clinical benefit, and TCR features were additionally tested against both progression-free and overall survival. In the same patients, whole exome sequencing and RNA sequencing of pretreatment tumors were performed in addition to TCR sequencing. Nine or ten patients reached durable clinical benefit, while some 21 patients did not. Pretreatment blood TCR-seq was available for twenty-nine patients, at least one posttreatment blood collection was obtained for around 25 patients, and tumor TCR-seq was available for around 25 patients.

Paper-wide results and their limitations: Because the sample size was small (n ≈ 30) and many of the analyses were exploratory, the results are meant to be hypothesis-generating. Among patients with durable benefit, tumor-associated TCR clones showed greater expansion in peripheral blood 3 weeks after treatment started (n ≈ 23, p = 0.022). A pretreatment peripheral blood TCR clonality below the median was linked to improved progression-free and overall survival.

Of note for this clone: The target of this receptor is not known. No base quality values were provided; no much bigger clone lies one nucleotide off.

Synthetic TCR analog templates were spiked into each PCR so that absolute template abundance could be estimated from read counts. The immunoSEQ assay was used to amplify TCRbeta CDR3 regions from genomic DNA with bias-controlled V and J gene primers. Sequencing of rearranged TCRbeta segments was done at approximately 20X coverage. From the authors' description of their analysis: Sequencing errors were corrected by clustering and CDR3s were annotated against IMGT to assign V, D and J genes. Out-of-frame and stop-codon sequences were excluded, and only productive TCRbeta rearrangements were used in downstream analyses. Clonality was computed as one minus Shannon entropy normalized by the log of the number of unique productive sequences. Fisher's exact test with Benjamini-Hochberg correction, using a cutoff of adjusted p below 0.01, was how clones that differed between time points or between blood and tumor were identified. Drawn from immuneACCESS, this table holds only the in-frame rearrangements with V and J called that TCRdb kept. Clones are partly lost; checked studies trace under half to an unresolved V gene and leave the rest unexplained. Clone size and V and J calls were adopted from that table, with D and trimming inferred from the DNA. This sample has 20,000 to 25,000 clones in its table, and about 90% of those were observed once. The top ten clones comprise around 11% of the sample.

The CDR3 contains 14 residues, cysteine and phenylalanine counted. Just the 42-base CDR3 DNA is kept, in frame starting at base 1. V is shortened by 4 bases, J by 13 bases, and the region joining them spans 20 bases. CDR1 is given as MDHEN and CDR2 as SYDVKM, both from the germline V gene. This sample's time point label indicates: peripheral blood 6 weeks after treatment start. The cohort comprised 25 to 30 patients with locally advanced or metastatic urothelial carcinoma treated at Memorial Sloan Kettering on a trial protocol. Peripheral blood mononuclear cells were collected from each patient pretreatment and during treatment, giving between 1 and 8 total time points per patient. The Qiagen DNeasy Blood extraction kit was used to purify genomic DNA from total PBMCs and from tumor samples. PBMCs were collected pretreatment and during treatment, and were isolated and stored as previously described.

Here the chain combines TRBV28 and TRBJ1-5; TRBD1 could be the D gene, as 5 bases match. The receptor's source is a woman aged 60-75 years with urothelial cancer. This sample comprised PBMCs, obtained around atezolizumab (anti-PD-L1) treatment. The nucleotide sequence reads as follows: TGTGCCAGCAGTTCCAGACAGACTCCTTTTATTCAGCATTTT. This is translated as CASSSRQTPFIQHF.